This passage covers 6 T cell receptor beta chains from one sample sequenced in a study of blood T cell repertoires in COVID-19. The table came from immunoSEQ multiplex PCR; TCRdb's copy has only in-frame clones and leaves some out. The sample yields 100,000 to 150,000 clones, approximately 81% seen once. Sequences were obtained from peripheral blood. Every receptor here comes from a woman aged 30 to 39 who had recovered from COVID-19.

The genes are TRBV19 and TRBJ1-2, with D possibly matching TRBD1 (6 bases). Germline V CDR1 and CDR2: LNHDA, SQIVND (reference sequence). The CDR3 extends over 14 amino acids. With 7 bases removed from V and 4 bases from J, the gap between germline ends came to 16 bases. The CDR3 sequence: CASKKGTTAYGYTF. The CDR3 nucleotides are TGTGCCAGTAAAAAAGGGACAACTGCCTATGGCTACACCTTC.

This sequence joins TRBV9 and TRBJ2-1; a weak D match, TRBD2 (6 bases). V was pared by 0 bases and J by 8 bases, with 12 bases between. The length of the CDR3 is 14 residues. Germline lookup yields CDR1 SGDLS and CDR2 YYNGEE. Here the CDR3 DNA reads TGTGCCAGCAGCGTAGCCCCGGGGGTAGATGAGCAGTTCTTC. It specifies CASSVAPGVDEQFF.

Written as DNA, the CDR3 is TGTGCCAGTAGTGACGCCCCAGGGGCCACTAATGAAAAACTGTTTTTT. This codes for CASSDAPGATNEKLFF. The chain combines TRBV19 with TRBJ1-4; D is possibly TRBD1 (6 bases). In germline, CDR1 is LNHDA, CDR2 SQIVND (reference sequence). Trimming cost V 5 bases and J 2 bases, with 15 bases left between them. The CDR3 has 16 amino acids.

The chain combines TRBV5-5 with TRBJ2-2; 7 bases fit TRBD1. J lost 0 bases, V lost 4 bases, and 18 bases had no gene match. The CDR3 length is 20 residues. Germline lookup yields CDR1 SGHKS and CDR2 YYEKEE (reference sequence). CDR3 nucleotides: TGTGCCAGCAGCCCCCTAGGACAGGTGAACCCCCTCGCGAACACCGGGGAGCTGTTTTTT. Its translation: CASSPLGQVNPLANTGELFF.

The chain has TRBV6-5 and TRBJ2-7; TRBD1 might be the D (6 bases). Germline CDR1 reads MNHEY; CDR2 reads SVGAGI. The CDR3 extends over 15 amino acids. V lost 6 bases and J 4 bases, leaving 19 bases between the germline ends. The CDR3 DNA sequence: TGTGCCAGCAGATTACAGTCCACGGGGACATACGAGCAGTACTTC. It specifies CASRLQSTGTYEQYF.

The J gene is TRBJ1-1, the V gene TRBV25-1; 10 bases agree with TRBD1. V shed 6 bases and J 3 bases; nucleotides not matched to a gene: 7. Looked up from germline, CDR1 is MGHDK and CDR2 is SYGVNS. The CDR3 totals 15 residues. The CDR3 region is CASSRDRGWDTEAFF. Here the CDR3 DNA reads TGTGCCAGCAGCCGGGACAGGGGATGGGACACTGAAGCTTTCTTT.